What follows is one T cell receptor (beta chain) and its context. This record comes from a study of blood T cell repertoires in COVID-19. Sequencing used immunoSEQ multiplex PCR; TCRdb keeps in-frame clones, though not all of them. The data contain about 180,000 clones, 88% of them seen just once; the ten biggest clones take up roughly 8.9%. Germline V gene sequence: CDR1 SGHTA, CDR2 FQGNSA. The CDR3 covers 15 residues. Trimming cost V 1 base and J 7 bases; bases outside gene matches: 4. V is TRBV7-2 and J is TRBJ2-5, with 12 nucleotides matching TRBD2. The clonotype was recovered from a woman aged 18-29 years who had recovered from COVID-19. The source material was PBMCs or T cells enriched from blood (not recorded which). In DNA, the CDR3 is TGTGCCAGCAGCTTAGGACTAGCGGGGGTTGGGACCCAGTACTTC. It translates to CASSLGLAGVGTQYF.